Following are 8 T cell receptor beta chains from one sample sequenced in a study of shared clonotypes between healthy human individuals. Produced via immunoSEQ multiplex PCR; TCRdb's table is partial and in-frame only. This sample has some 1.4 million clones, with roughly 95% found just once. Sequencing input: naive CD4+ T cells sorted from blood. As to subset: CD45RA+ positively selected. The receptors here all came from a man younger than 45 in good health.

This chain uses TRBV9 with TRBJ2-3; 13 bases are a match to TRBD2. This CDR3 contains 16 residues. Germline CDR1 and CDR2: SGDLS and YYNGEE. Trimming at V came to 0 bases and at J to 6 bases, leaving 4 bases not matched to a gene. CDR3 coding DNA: TGTGCCAGCAGCGTAGGCGGACTAGCGGGAGCGGATACGCAGTATTTT. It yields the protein CASSVGGLAGADTQYF.

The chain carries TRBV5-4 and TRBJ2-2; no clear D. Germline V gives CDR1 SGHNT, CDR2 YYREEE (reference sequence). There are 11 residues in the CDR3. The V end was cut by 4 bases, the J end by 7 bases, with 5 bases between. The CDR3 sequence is CASSVVGELFF. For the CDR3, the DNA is TGTGCCAGCAGCGTTGTCGGGGAGCTGTTTTTT.

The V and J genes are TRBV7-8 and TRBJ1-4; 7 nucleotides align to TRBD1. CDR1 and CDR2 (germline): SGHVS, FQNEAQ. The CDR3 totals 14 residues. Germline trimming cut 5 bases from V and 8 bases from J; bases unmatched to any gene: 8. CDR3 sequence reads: CASSPGRGREKLFF. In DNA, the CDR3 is TGTGCCAGCAGCCCGGGGAGGGGGCGGGAAAAACTGTTTTTT.

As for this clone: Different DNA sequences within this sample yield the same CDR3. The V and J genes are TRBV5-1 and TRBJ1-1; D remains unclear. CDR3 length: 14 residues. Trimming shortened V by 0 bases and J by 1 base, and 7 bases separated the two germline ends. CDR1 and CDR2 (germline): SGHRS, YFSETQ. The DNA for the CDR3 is TGCGCCAGCAGCTTGGATGTACGGAACACTGAAGCTTTCTTT. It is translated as CASSLDVRNTEAFF.

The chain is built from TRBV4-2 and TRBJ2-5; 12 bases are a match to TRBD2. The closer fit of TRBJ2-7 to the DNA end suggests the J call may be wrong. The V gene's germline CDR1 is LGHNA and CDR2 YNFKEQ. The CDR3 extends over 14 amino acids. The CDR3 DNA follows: TGTGCCAGCAGCCAACAGACTAGCGGGGGCGAGCAGTACTTC. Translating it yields CASSQQTSGGEQYF.

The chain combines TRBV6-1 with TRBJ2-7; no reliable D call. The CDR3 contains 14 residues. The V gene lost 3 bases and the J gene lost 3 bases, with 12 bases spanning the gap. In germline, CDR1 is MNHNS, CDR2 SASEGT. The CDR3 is CASSDPLWRYEQYF. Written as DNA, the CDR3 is TGTGCCAGCAGTGACCCGCTATGGCGCTACGAGCAGTACTTC.

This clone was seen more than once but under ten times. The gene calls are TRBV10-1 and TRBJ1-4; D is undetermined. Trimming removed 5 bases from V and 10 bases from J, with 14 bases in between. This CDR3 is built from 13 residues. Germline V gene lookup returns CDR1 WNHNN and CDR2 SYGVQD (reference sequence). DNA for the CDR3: TGCGCCAGCAGTCCGGGTGGAGGCGGAAAACTGTTTTTT. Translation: CASSPGGGGKLFF.

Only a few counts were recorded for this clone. DNA of the CDR3: TGTGCCAGCAGCGTAATGGAAATCGGGGAGCTGTTTTTT. This codes for CASSVMEIGELFF. The chain couples TRBV9 to TRBJ2-2; D unclear. The CDR3 has 13 amino acids. Germline CDR1 reads SGDLS; CDR2 reads YYNGEE. Trimming left V 1 base short and J 7 bases short, with 8 bases between.